Listed below are T cell receptor beta chains from one sample, sequenced in a study of T cells in localized non-small cell lung cancer. The assay was immunoSEQ multiplex PCR, and TCRdb's table has in-frame clones only and misses some. The sample comprises tens of thousands of clones, approximately 88% of which are singletons, and less than 8.5% rests with the top ten. This specimen was peripheral blood, taken before any cancer treatment. These receptors all come from a woman aged 40-69 years with stage I lung adenocarcinoma. The CDR3 runs from the conserved cysteine through the conserved F or W. The D gene is left open where the match is weak. The size entry is marked missing in some rows and otherwise reads once, few, many or a size class.

CASSFQRGGTDTQYF,TGTGCCAGCAGCTTCCAGCGGGGTGGAACAGATACGCAGTATTTT,TRBD2,TRBV7-6,.,TRBJ2-3
CASNRLNTEAFF,TGTGCCAGCAACAGGCTGAACACTGAAGCTTTCTTT,.,TRBV6-1,.,TRBJ1-1
CSVLVISLTEAFF,TGCAGCGTTTTAGTCATTTCTCTCACTGAAGCTTTCTTT,.,TRBV29-1,few,TRBJ1-1
CASSLLGQLNQPQHF,TGCGCCAGCAGCTTGCTGGGACAGCTCAATCAGCCCCAGCATTTT,TRBD1,TRBV5-1,.,TRBJ1-5
CASSLDSGQGNEQYF,TGCGCCAGCAGCTTGGATTCGGGACAGGGGAACGAGCAGTACTTC,TRBD1,TRBV5-1,.,TRBJ2-7
CATGLGNTIYF,TGTGCCACCGGCTTGGGAAACACCATATATTTT,.,TRBV14,.,TRBJ1-3
CASSLKGLGNSPLHF,TGTGCCAGCAGTTTAAAGGGACTCGGAAATTCACCCCTCCACTTT,.,TRBV28,.,TRBJ1-6
CASSLDSPYEQYF,TGTGCCAGCAGTTTAGACAGTCCCTACGAGCAGTACTTC,.,TRBV2,.,TRBJ2-7
CASSLTTDTYGYTF,TGTGCCAGCAGCTTAACGACAGACACCTATGGCTACACCTTC,.,TRBV7-6,.,TRBJ1-2
CASAGQGWDTIYF,TGCGCCAGCGCGGGACAGGGTTGGGACACCATATATTTT,TRBD1,TRBV5-1,.,TRBJ1-3
CASRALPLSHDVLTF,TGTGCCAGCAGGGCACTCCCTCTTAGCCATGACGTCCTGACTTTC,.,TRBV6-1,.,TRBJ2-6
CASSLWAGEGQPQHF,TGTGCCAGCAGTTTATGGGCAGGGGAAGGGCAGCCCCAGCATTTT,.,TRBV28,once,TRBJ1-5
CASNLGTGTAGYTF,TGTGCCAGCAACCTGGGGACAGGGACAGCTGGCTACACCTTC,TRBD1,TRBV13,.,TRBJ1-2
CASSSNYKNTGELFF,TGTGCCAGCAGCTCCAACTACAAGAACACCGGGGAGCTGTTTTTT,.,TRBV6-6,once,TRBJ2-2
CASSEAIAAGTTDTQYF,TGTGCCAGCAGTGAAGCGATCGCAGCGGGGACCACAGATACGCAGTATTTT,TRBD2,TRBV2,.,TRBJ2-3
CASSEGVRTQNTEAFF,TGTGCCAGCAGCGAGGGGGTACGGACACAGAACACTGAAGCTTTCTTT,.,TRBV11-2,.,TRBJ1-1
CATLTVGDTQYF,TGTGCCACCCTAACGGTCGGGGATACGCAGTATTTT,.,TRBV27,.,TRBJ2-3
CASSLDPGLSEQYF,TGCGCCAGCAGCTTGGACCCGGGGTTGAGCGAGCAGTACTTC,.,TRBV5-1,few,TRBJ2-7
CASSTRTGGTDTQYF,TGTGCCAGTAGTACCAGGACAGGGGGCACAGATACGCAGTATTTT,TRBD1,TRBV19,.,TRBJ2-3
CASSAWGRFSYEQYF,TGTGCCAGCAGCGCTTGGGGGCGCTTCTCCTACGAGCAGTACTTC,.,TRBV2,.,TRBJ2-7
CASSLPPGQASDEQFF,TGTGCCAGCAGCTTACCCCCGGGACAGGCCTCCGATGAGCAGTTCTTC,TRBD1,TRBV28,.,TRBJ2-1
CASSLTVRGPIGTGELFF,TGTGCCAGCAGCTTAACGGTGCGTGGCCCAATTGGCACCGGGGAGCTGTTTTTT,.,TRBV7-3,.,TRBJ2-2
CSAPLGETQYF,TGCAGTGCCCCCTTGGGAGAGACCCAGTACTTC,.,TRBV20-1,.,TRBJ2-5
CASSVDGSLEGETQYF,TGTGCCAGCAGCGTAGATGGCAGCCTAGAGGGGGAGACCCAGTACTTC,.,TRBV9,.,TRBJ2-5
CASSSSSGGSYNEQFF,TGTGCCAGCAGTTCTTCTAGCGGGGGCTCCTACAATGAGCAGTTCTTC,TRBD2,TRBV28,.,TRBJ2-1
CASSIRQGLSGNTIYF,TGTGCCAGTAGTATTCGACAGGGCCTCTCTGGAAACACCATATATTTT,TRBD1,TRBV19,.,TRBJ1-3
CASSYSAGGGQPQHF,TGTGCCAGCAGTTACTCGGCAGGGGGCGGCCAGCCCCAGCATTTT,TRBD1,TRBV6-5,.,TRBJ1-5
CASSLTGQGGPQPQHF,TGTGCCAGCAGTTTAACGGGACAGGGAGGGCCCCAGCCCCAGCATTTT,TRBD1,TRBV28,.,TRBJ1-5
CASSPPGRAVYEQYF,TGTGCCAGCAGCCCCCCCGGGAGGGCGGTCTACGAGCAGTACTTC,TRBD2,TRBV28,once,TRBJ2-7
CASSLGLAGTYNEQFF,TGTGCCAGCAGCCTCGGACTAGCGGGTACCTACAATGAGCAGTTCTTC,TRBD2,TRBV7-9,.,TRBJ2-1
CASTSGGAIPDTQYF,TGTGCCAGCACATCGGGGGGCGCCATCCCAGATACGCAGTATTTT,.,TRBV2,.,TRBJ2-3
CASSLGGTNEKLFF,TGTGCCAGCAGTTTGGGAGGGACGAATGAAAAACTGTTTTTT,.,TRBV6-5,.,TRBJ1-4
CASSLGVTGGTEAFF,TGTGCCAGCAGCTTGGGTGTGACAGGGGGCACTGAAGCTTTCTTT,TRBD1,TRBV5-4,.,TRBJ1-1
CAISEYAGGPNEQFF,TGTGCCATCAGTGAGTATGCGGGGGGGCCCAATGAGCAGTTCTTC,TRBD2,TRBV10-3,.,TRBJ2-1
CASSVTGGPSDTQYF,TGCGCCAGCAGTGTGACGGGGGGGCCTTCAGATACGCAGTATTTT,TRBD2,TRBV10-1,.,TRBJ2-3
CAISEGTGSSYGYTF,TGTGCCATCAGTGAGGGGACAGGGTCATCCTATGGCTACACCTTC,TRBD1,TRBV10-3,.,TRBJ1-2
CATSRGISNQPQHF,TGTGCCACCAGCAGGGGGATTAGCAATCAGCCCCAGCATTTT,.,TRBV15,.,TRBJ1-5
CASSRSGLPSGELFF,TGCGCCAGCAGCCGATCGGGACTTCCATCTGGGGAGCTGTTTTTT,.,TRBV4-1,.,TRBJ2-2
CASSLTGRPNYGYTF,TGTGCCAGCAGCTTGACAGGACGACCTAACTATGGCTACACCTTC,.,TRBV5-6,.,TRBJ1-2
CASETPDSTDTQYF,TGCGCCAGCGAAACACCGGATAGCACAGATACGCAGTATTTT,.,TRBV10-1,once,TRBJ2-3
CASSDLAGGETQYF,TGTGCCAGCAGCGACCTAGCGGGGGGGGAGACCCAGTACTTC,TRBD2,TRBV9,once,TRBJ2-5